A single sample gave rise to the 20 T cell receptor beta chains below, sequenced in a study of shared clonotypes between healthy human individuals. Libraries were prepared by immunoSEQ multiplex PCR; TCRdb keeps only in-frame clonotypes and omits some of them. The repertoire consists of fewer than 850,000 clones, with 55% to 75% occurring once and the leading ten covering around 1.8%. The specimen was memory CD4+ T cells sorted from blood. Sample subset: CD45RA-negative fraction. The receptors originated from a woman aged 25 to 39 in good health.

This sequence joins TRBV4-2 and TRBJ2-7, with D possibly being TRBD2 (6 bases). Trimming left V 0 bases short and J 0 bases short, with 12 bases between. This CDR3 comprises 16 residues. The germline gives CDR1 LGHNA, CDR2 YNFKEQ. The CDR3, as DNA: TGTGCCAGCAGCCAAGATGGCGGGGCAAGCTCCTACGAGCAGTACTTC. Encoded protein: CASSQDGGASSYEQYF.

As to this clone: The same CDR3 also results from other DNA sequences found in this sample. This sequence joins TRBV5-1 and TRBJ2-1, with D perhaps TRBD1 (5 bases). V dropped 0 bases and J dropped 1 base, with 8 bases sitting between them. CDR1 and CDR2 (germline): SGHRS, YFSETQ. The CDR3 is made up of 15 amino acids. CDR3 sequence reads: CASSLDRPSYNEQFF. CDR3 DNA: TGCGCCAGCAGCTTGGACAGGCCATCCTACAATGAGCAGTTCTTC.

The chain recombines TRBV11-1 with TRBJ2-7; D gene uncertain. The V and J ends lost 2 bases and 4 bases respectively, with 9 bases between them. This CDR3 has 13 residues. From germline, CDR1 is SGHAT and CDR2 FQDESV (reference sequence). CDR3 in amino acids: CASSLISSYEQYF. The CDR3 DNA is TGTGCCAGCAGCTTAATTTCCTCTTACGAGCAGTACTTC.

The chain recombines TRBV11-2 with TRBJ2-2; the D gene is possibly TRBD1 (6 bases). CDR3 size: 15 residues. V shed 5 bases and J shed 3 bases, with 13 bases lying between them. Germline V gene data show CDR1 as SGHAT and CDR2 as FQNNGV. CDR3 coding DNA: TGTGCCAGCAGCATCCAGGGGTCTTACACCGGGGAGCTGTTTTTT. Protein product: CASSIQGSYTGELFF. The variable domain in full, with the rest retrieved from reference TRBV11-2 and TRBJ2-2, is EAGVAQSPRYKIIEKRQSVAFWCNPISGHATLYWYQQILGQGPKLLIQFQNNGVVDDSQLPKDRFSAERLKGVDSTLKIQPAKLEDSAVYLCASSIQGSYTGELFFGEGSRLTVL.

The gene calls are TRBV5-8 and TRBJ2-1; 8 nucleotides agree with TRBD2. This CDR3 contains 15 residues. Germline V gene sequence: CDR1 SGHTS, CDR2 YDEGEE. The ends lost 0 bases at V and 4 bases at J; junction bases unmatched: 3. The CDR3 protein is CASSLGTSRYNEQFF. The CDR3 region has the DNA TGTGCCAGCAGCTTGGGGACTAGCCGTTACAATGAGCAGTTCTTC.

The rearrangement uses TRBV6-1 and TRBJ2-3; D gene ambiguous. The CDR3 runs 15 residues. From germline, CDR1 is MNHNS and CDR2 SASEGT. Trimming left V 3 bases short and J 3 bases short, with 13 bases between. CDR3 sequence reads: CASSELRARTDTQYF. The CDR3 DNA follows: TGTGCCAGCAGTGAGCTTAGGGCTAGGACAGATACGCAGTATTTT.

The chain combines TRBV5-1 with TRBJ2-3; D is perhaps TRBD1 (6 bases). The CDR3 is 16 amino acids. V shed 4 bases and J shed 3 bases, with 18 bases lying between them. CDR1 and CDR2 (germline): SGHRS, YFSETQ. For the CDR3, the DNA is TGCGCCAGCAGCCCGTCCGGCAGGGGAGAGACAGATACGCAGTATTTT. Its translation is CASSPSGRGETDTQYF.

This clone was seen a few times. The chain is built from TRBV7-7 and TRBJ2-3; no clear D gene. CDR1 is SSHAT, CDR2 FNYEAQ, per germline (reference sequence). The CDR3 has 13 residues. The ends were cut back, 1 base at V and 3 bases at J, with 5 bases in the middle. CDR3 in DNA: TGTGCCAGCAGCTTAGGGCGGACAGATACGCAGTATTTT. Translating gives CASSLGRTDTQYF. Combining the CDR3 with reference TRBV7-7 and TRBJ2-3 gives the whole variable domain GAGVSQSPRYKVTKRGQDVTLRCDPISSHATLYWYQQALGQGPEFLTYFNYEAQPDKSGLPSDRFSAERPEGSISTLTIQRTEQRDSAMYRCASSLGRTDTQYFGPGTRLTVL.

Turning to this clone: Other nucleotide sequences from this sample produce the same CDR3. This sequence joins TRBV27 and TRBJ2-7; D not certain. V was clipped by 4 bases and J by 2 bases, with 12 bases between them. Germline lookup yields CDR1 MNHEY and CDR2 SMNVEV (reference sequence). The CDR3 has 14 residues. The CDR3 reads CASSSSGRTYEQYF. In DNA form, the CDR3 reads TGTGCCAGCAGTTCATCGGGCCGAACCTACGAGCAGTACTTC.

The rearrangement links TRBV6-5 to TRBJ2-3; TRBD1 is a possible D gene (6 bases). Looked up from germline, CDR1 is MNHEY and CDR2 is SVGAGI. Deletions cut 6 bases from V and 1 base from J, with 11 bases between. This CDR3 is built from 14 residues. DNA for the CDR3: TGTGCCAGCAGCTACAGGGCCGGCACAGATACGCAGTATTTT. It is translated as CASSYRAGTDTQYF.

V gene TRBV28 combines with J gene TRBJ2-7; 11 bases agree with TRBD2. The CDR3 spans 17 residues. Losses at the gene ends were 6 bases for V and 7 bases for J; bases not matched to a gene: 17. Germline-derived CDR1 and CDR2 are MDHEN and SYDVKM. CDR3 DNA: TGTGCCAGCAGGGAAGTAGCGGGAGGGCCGGGTTCTAGTGAGCAGTACTTC. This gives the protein CASREVAGGPGSSEQYF.

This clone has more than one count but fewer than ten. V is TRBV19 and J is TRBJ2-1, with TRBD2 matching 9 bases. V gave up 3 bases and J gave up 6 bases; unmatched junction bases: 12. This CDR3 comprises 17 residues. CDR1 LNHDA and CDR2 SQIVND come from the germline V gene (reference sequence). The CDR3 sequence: CASSIPGGSGRSNEQFF. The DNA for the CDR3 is TGTGCCAGTAGTATCCCAGGGGGTAGCGGGAGATCCAATGAGCAGTTCTTC.

This CDR3 is CASSNGYPGLAGVRAKNIQYF. The DNA for the CDR3 is TGTGCCAGCAGCAATGGTTACCCGGGACTAGCGGGAGTAAGGGCCAAAAACATTCAGTACTTC. This chain uses TRBV21-1 with TRBJ2-4; the DNA was not used to check the table's D call, TRBD2. TRBV21-1 is marked as a pseudogene. The CDR3 loop spans 21 amino acids.

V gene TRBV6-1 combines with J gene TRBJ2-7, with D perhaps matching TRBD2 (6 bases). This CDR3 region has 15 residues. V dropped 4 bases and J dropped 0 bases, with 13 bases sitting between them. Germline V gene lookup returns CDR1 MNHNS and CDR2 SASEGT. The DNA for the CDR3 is TGTGCCAGCAGTGCGCTTGGGACTGGCTCCTACGAGCAGTACTTC. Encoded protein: CASSALGTGSYEQYF.

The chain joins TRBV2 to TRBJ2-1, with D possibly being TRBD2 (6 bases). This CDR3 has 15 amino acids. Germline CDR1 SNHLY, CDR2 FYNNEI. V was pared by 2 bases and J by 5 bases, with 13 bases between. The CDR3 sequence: CASSESEDYHNEQFF. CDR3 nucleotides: TGTGCCAGCAGTGAAAGTGAGGACTACCACAATGAGCAGTTCTTC.

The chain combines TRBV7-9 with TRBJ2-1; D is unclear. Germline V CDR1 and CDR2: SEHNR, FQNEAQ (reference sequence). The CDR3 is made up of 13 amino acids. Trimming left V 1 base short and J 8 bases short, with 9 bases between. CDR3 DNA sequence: TGTGCCAGCAGCTTAGAGGTAGTCCATGAGCAGTTCTTC. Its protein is CASSLEVVHEQFF.

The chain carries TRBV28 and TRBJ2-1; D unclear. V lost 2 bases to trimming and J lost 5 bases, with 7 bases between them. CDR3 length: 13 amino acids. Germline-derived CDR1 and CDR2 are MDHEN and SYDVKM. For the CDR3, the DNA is TGTGCCAGCAGTTTAAGGCCGGACAATGAGCAGTTCTTC. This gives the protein CASSLRPDNEQFF. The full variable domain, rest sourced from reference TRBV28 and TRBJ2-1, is DVKVTQSSRYLVKRTGEKVFLECVQDMDHENMFWYRQDPGLGLRLIYFSYDVKMKEKGDIPEGYSVSREKKERFSLILESASTNQTSMYLCASSLRPDNEQFFGPGTRLTVL.

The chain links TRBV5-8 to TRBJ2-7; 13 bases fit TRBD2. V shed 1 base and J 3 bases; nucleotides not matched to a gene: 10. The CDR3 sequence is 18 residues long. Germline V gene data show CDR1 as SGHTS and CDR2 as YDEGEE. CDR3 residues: CASSLFRRTSGRLYEQYF. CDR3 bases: TGTGCCAGCAGCTTGTTCAGGCGGACTAGCGGGAGACTCTACGAGCAGTACTTC.

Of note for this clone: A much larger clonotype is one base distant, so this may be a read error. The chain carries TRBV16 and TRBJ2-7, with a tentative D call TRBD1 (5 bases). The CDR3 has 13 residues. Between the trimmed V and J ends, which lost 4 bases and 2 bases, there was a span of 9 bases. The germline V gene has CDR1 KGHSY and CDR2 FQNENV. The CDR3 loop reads CASSLQETYEQYF. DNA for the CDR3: TGTGCCAGCAGCCTACAGGAAACCTACGAGCAGTACTTC. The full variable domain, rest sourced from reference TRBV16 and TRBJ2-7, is GEEVAQTPKHLVRGEGQKAKLYCAPIKGHSYVFWYQQVLKNEFKFLISFQNENVFDETGMPKERFSAKCLPNSPCSLEIQATKLEDSAVYFCASSLQETYEQYFGPGTRLTVT.

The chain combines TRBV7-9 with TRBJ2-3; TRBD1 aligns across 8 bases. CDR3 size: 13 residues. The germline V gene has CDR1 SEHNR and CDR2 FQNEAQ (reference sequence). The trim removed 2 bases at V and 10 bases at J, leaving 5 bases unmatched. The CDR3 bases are TGTGCCAGCAGCTTAAGATCGACAGGGGCGCAGTATTTT. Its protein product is CASSLRSTGAQYF.